A single sample gave rise to the 20 T cell receptor beta chains below, sequenced in a study of blood T cell repertoires in COVID-19. Using immunoSEQ multiplex PCR, the repertoire was profiled, and TCRdb retains in-frame clones only, with some absent. This table holds 150,000 or so clones, approximately 90% found once. The sample consisted of peripheral blood. The receptor set was obtained from a man between 60 and 75 years old with acute or convalescent COVID-19.

This chain connects TRBV21-1 to TRBJ2-5; the D call in the table, TRBD2, was not verified against the DNA. TRBV21-1 is described as a pseudogene. CDR3 length equals 15 residues. The DNA for the CDR3 is TGTGCCAGCAGCAAAGATGGAGGCAGGAAGGAGACCCAGTACTTC. Translated, it gives CASSKDGGRKETQYF.

The chain couples TRBV7-2 to TRBJ1-1; 9 nucleotides agree with TRBD1. CDR3 length equals 15 residues. Looked up from germline, CDR1 is SGHTA and CDR2 is FQGNSA. V lost 5 bases to trimming and J lost 5 bases; unmatched junction nucleotides: 9. CDR3 residues: CASSHQTGGGTEAFF. The DNA of the CDR3 is TGTGCCAGCAGCCACCAAACAGGGGGCGGGACTGAAGCTTTCTTT.

The V and J genes are TRBV3-1 (or the pseudogene TRBV3-2) and TRBJ2-5, with D perhaps TRBD2 (6 bases). Germline CDR1 LGHDT, CDR2 YNNKEL (reference sequence). V was cut by 0 bases and J by 7 bases, with 21 bases left in between. This CDR3 spans 17 amino acids. CDR3 residues: CASSQDLNSGATGTQYF. CDR3 sequence (DNA): TGTGCCAGCAGCCAAGATTTGAATAGCGGAGCGACGGGGACCCAGTACTTC.

CDR3 coding DNA: TGCAGTGCTAGTGAGAGCGGGAGGGCCGAGGAGACCCAGTACTTC. Translation gives CSASESGRAEETQYF. The chain uses TRBV20-1 and TRBJ2-5; TRBD2 matches at 10 bases. Germline CDR1 reads DFQATT; CDR2 reads SNEGSKA (reference sequence). The CDR3 has 15 amino acids. V lost 3 bases and J lost 5; bases outside the gene matches: 9.

The chain employs TRBV19 and TRBJ1-2; 7 nucleotides agree with TRBD1. Germline V gene sequence: CDR1 LNHDA, CDR2 SQIVND (reference sequence). The CDR3 runs to 14 residues. After removal of 7 bases from V and 6 bases from J, the junction contained 11 bases not matched to a gene. The CDR3 region is CASKTGQGGHGYTF. CDR3 coding DNA: TGTGCCAGTAAGACAGGGCAGGGTGGTCATGGCTACACCTTC. The full variable domain, rest sourced from reference TRBV19 and TRBJ1-2, is DGGITQSPKYLFRKEGQNVTLSCEQNLNHDAMYWYRQDPGQGLRLIYYSQIVNDFQKGDIAEGYSVSREKKESFPLTVTSAQKNPTAFYLCASKTGQGGHGYTFGSGTRLTVV.

This clone was seen once. The V gene is TRBV10-1, the J gene TRBJ2-5; weak D call: TRBD1 (6 bases). CDR1 is WNHNN and CDR2 is SYGVQD in the germline V gene (reference sequence). V lost 0 bases and J 2 bases, leaving 7 bases between the germline ends. The CDR3 sequence is 14 residues long. CDR3 DNA: TGCGCCAGCAGTGAGTCCGACAGGCAAGAGACCCAGTACTTC. Translating gives CASSESDRQETQYF.

The sample holds one count of this clone. The gene calls are TRBV9 and TRBJ1-1; the match to TRBD1 covers 9 bases. The germline gives CDR1 SGDLS, CDR2 YYNGEE. Germline trimming cut 0 bases from V and 4 bases from J; bases unmatched to any gene: 4. This CDR3 comprises 15 residues. CDR3 amino acids: CASSVVTGQGTEAFF. As DNA, the CDR3 is TGTGCCAGCAGCGTAGTGACGGGACAGGGCACTGAAGCTTTCTTT.

This rearrangement joins TRBV28 to TRBJ2-7; D perhaps matches TRBD1 (5 bases). Germline CDR1 is MDHEN and CDR2 is SYDVKM. There are 17 residues in the CDR3. V lost 3 bases to trimming and J lost 2 bases, with 20 bases between them. The CDR3: CASSFGAAGLPPYEQYF. DNA of the CDR3: TGTGCCAGCAGTTTTGGGGCTGCCGGATTGCCTCCCTACGAGCAGTACTTC.

This chain joins TRBV30 and TRBJ2-7; 10 bases agree with TRBD1. Germline CDR1 is GTSNPN and CDR2 is SVGIG (reference sequence). V shed 2 bases, J shed 7 bases, and the junction held 17 bases outside the gene matches. The CDR3 spans 17 residues. The CDR3 coding sequence is TGTGCCTGGAGTCTCACCTACCCCGGGACAGGGGAAGGGGAGCAGTACGTC. This translates into CAWSLTYPGTGEGEQYV.

This clone was found once. The chain joins TRBV5-1 to TRBJ1-1; 10 bases align to TRBD1. Germline CDR1 reads SGHRS; CDR2 reads YFSETQ. With 2 bases clipped from V and 8 bases from J, the junction kept 3 bases outside the gene matches. The CDR3 length is 13 residues. CDR3: CASSLRQGAEAFF. In DNA, the CDR3 is TGCGCCAGCAGCTTAAGACAGGGGGCGGAAGCTTTCTTT. Using reference TRBV5-1 and TRBJ1-1 for the parts outside the CDR3, the full variable domain is KAGVTQTPRYLIKTRGQQVTLSCSPISGHRSVSWYQQTPGQGLQFLFEYFSETQRNKGNFPGRFSGRQFSNSRSEMNVSTLELGDSALYLCASSLRQGAEAFFGQGTRLTVV.

CDR3 loop: CASSETGGVDEQYF. In DNA form, the CDR3 reads TGTGCCAGCAGCGAGACAGGGGGCGTCGACGAGCAGTACTTC. The chain joins TRBV7-9 to TRBJ2-7; 10 bases fit TRBD1. V dropped 5 bases and J dropped 5; count of bases not matched to a gene: 6. Germline CDR1 is SEHNR and CDR2 is FQNEAQ (reference sequence). There are 14 residues in the CDR3.

This clone was counted once. The chain has TRBV7-9 and TRBJ1-2; 7 nucleotides line up with TRBD1. The CDR3 loop spans 13 amino acids. V shed 3 bases, J shed 7 bases, and the junction held 5 bases outside the gene matches. CDR1 and CDR2 from the germline V gene are SEHNR and FQNEAQ (reference sequence). The CDR3 sequence: CASSFDRDGGYTF. The CDR3, as DNA: TGTGCCAGCAGCTTTGACAGGGACGGTGGCTACACCTTC.

This clone was recorded a few times. This sequence joins TRBV28 and TRBJ1-2, with 7 bases identical to TRBD1. CDR3 size: 15 residues. With 1 base clipped from V and 0 bases from J, the junction kept 2 bases outside the gene matches. Germline loops: CDR1 MDHEN, CDR2 SYDVKM. CDR3 DNA: TGTGCCAGCAGTTTATTGCAGGGGGCTAACTATGGCTACACCTTC. Residues: CASSLLQGANYGYTF.

The chain carries TRBV3-1 (or the pseudogene TRBV3-2) and TRBJ1-4; 8 nucleotides match TRBD1. CDR3 size: 12 residues. The J segment lost 13 bases and the V segment lost 4 bases, leaving 5 bases of the junction unmatched. Germline values: CDR1 LGHDT, CDR2 YNNKEL (reference sequence). The CDR3 region is CASSRGQGSLFF. CDR3 bases: TGTGCCAGCAGCCGAGGACAGGGTTCACTGTTTTTT.

This clone appeared once. This chain uses TRBV7-9 with TRBJ2-7, with 10 bases lining up with TRBD2. This CDR3 has 19 residues. The V segment lost 1 base and the J segment 2 bases; nucleotides outside the gene matches: 14. In germline, CDR1 is SEHNR, CDR2 FQNEAQ (reference sequence). CDR3 in DNA: TGTGCCAGCAGCTTAGTCCAGCGGGAGGGAACAGGAACAACCTACGAGCAGTACTTC. Translating gives CASSLVQREGTGTTYEQYF. Combining the CDR3 with reference TRBV7-9 and TRBJ2-7 gives the whole variable domain DTGVSQNPRHKITKRGQNVTFRCDPISEHNRLYWYRQTLGQGPEFLTYFQNEAQLEKSRLLSDRFSAERPKGSFSTLEIQRTEQGDSAMYLCASSLVQREGTGTTYEQYFGPGTRLTVT.

V gene TRBV11-3 combines with J gene TRBJ2-7; 8 positions agree with TRBD1. The CDR3 spans 13 residues. Germline values: CDR1 SGHNT, CDR2 YENEEA. V shed 5 bases, J shed 3 bases, and the junction held 3 bases outside the gene matches. The chain's CDR3 is CASSPGQGYEQYF. In nucleotides, the CDR3 is TGTGCCAGCAGCCCCGGACAGGGCTACGAGCAGTACTTC.

The chain recombines TRBV11-2 with TRBJ2-7, with D possibly matching TRBD1 (5 bases). Germline CDR1 reads SGHAT; CDR2 reads FQNNGV. Between the trimmed V and J ends, which lost 3 bases and 6 bases, there was a span of 21 bases. This CDR3 region has 16 residues. The CDR3 is CASSFTAGFSLTEQYF. The CDR3 DNA is TGTGCCAGCAGCTTCACAGCAGGGTTCTCCCTTACCGAGCAGTACTTC.

This clone was recorded once. The CDR3: CASRSGVHENSPLHF. DNA for the CDR3: TGTGCCAGCAGGTCAGGGGTCCATGAAAATTCACCCCTCCACTTT. The J gene is TRBJ1-6, the V gene TRBV7-9; the D gene is possibly TRBD1 (6 bases). V dropped 6 bases and J dropped 7 bases, with 16 bases sitting between them. CDR3 length: 15 amino acids. CDR1 SEHNR and CDR2 FQNEAQ come from the germline V gene (reference sequence). The variable domain in full, with the rest retrieved from reference TRBV7-9 and TRBJ1-6, is DTGVSQNPRHKITKRGQNVTFRCDPISEHNRLYWYRQTLGQGPEFLTYFQNEAQLEKSRLLSDRFSAERPKGSFSTLEIQRTEQGDSAMYLCASRSGVHENSPLHFGNGTRLTVT.

The chain couples TRBV7-2 to TRBJ1-1; 8 positions agree with TRBD1. V was clipped by 7 bases and J by 1 base; unmatched bases: 8. Germline values: CDR1 SGHTA, CDR2 FQGNSA. This CDR3 is built from 15 residues. Written as DNA, the CDR3 is TGTGCCAGCAAGCCCTCACAGGGGGAGAACACTGAAGCTTTCTTT. It is translated as CASKPSQGENTEAFF.

CDR3 coding DNA: TGTGCCAGCAGCTCTTACTACCGACAGGGGGCGGTTGGCTACACCTTC. Encoded protein: CASSSYYRQGAVGYTF. The rearrangement links TRBV5-5 to TRBJ1-2; TRBD1 matches 10 bases. Germline V CDR1 and CDR2: SGHKS, YYEKEE (reference sequence). V was pared by 3 bases and J by 7 bases, with 12 bases of the junction left unmatched. The CDR3 contains 16 residues.